This T cell receptor (beta chain) was captured by sequencing in a study of blood T cells in healthy people across ages. Between the trimmed V and J ends, which lost 2 bases and 4 bases, there was a span of 9 bases. Per the germline V gene, CDR1 is ENHRY and CDR2 is SYGVKD. The CDR3 loop spans 15 amino acids. A second about 6 to 12 cycle PCR used barcoded and J-beta primers. TCRdb fed the 5' RACE reads into MiXCR, producing one record per CDR3 protein. Found here are 790,000 or so distinct CDR3 sequences, 35% to 50% of them singletons; the top ten hold 18%. A note on this clonotype: The antigen is unknown.

Study-wide findings and caveats: More naive CD4+ cells and higher diversity were found in long-lived than in aged donors. Observed TCR beta diversity per million T cells went down as age went up. This fall followed a roughly linear course with age.

Sequencing was carried out using blood. The origin of this receptor is a man older than 75 in good health. The V call is TRBV10-3, the J call TRBJ2-6; D not resolved. As DNA, the CDR3 is TGTGCCATCAGTGAGATACTCTCGGGGGCCAACGTCCTGACTTTC. It is translated as CAISEILSGANVLTF.